The source of this TCR beta chain is a study of OX40 agonist ivuxolimab in advanced cancers. Study results and limitations: Clonal expansion was seen in CD4+ and CD8+ blood T cells by week 6 at 0.1 to 3.0 mg/kg. Average numbers of expanded clones were greater in CD8+ T cells than in CD4+.

V was clipped by 1 base and J by 7 bases; unmatched bases: 3. CDR3 size: 15 residues. Germline V gene sequence: CDR1 LGHNA, CDR2 YSLEER. This clone has just one count. The antigen is undetermined. Measured with immunoSEQ multiplex PCR; TCRdb has only the in-frame clones, and not every one. The repertoire has about 60,000 clones, about 90% of them found once; the top ten carry 11% to 15%. The investigators sampled blood at baseline, at cycle 4 day 1, and at cycle 7 day 1. The source material was CD4+ or CD8+ T cells sorted from blood, sampled in a trial of the OX40 agonist ivuxolimab. The clonotype was recovered from an adult with an advanced solid tumor such as melanoma, head and neck, liver or kidney cancer. The chain recombines TRBV4-3 with TRBJ2-3; 12 nucleotides match TRBD2. The CDR3 sequence is CASSQGTSGTYTQYF. DNA of the CDR3: TGCGCCAGCAGCCAAGGGACTAGCGGGACATATACGCAGTATTTT.